This T cell receptor beta chain was recorded in a study of T cell repertoires in cytomegalovirus infection. There are many counts of this clonotype. TCRdb recomputed calls from the reads with MiXCR, one row per CDR3 protein. The sample has 200,000 to 300,000 distinct CDR3 sequences, approximately 13% seen once. CDR3 length: 15 amino acids. Germline lookup yields CDR1 MGHRA and CDR2 YSYEKL. V was shortened by 0 bases and J by 4 bases, with 12 bases between the two germline ends. The receptor was isolated from a human donor in good health (CMV status not recorded). Some clones in this sample may be carry-over from other donors' samples. The sequencing input was PBMCs. This sequence joins TRBV4-1 and TRBJ1-2; D is undetermined. In nucleotides, the CDR3 is TGCGCCAGCAGCCAAGAACATGGACCAGCCTATGGCTACACCTTC. Its translation: CASSQEHGPAYGYTF.